This TCR beta chain was sequenced during a study of T-cell reconstitution after alpha-beta-depleted transplantation in children. Study-wide results and limits: From newly produced T cells came most of the T-cell counts and diversity one year after transplant. It was reported that alpha-beta T cells came from several hundred expanded graft clones (about two months after transplant).

This clonotype appeared many times. Antigen specificity is unknown. The TCRbeta library incorporated unique molecular identifiers. TCRdb called the PCR reads again in MiXCR, with one record for every CDR3 protein. The data contain around 670,000 distinct CDR3 sequences, over 10% of them seen just once; the ten biggest clones take up roughly 0.77%. The CDR3 is 14 residues long. Germline-derived CDR1 and CDR2 are DFQATT and SNEGSKA (reference sequence). V shed 6 bases, J shed 4 bases, and the junction held 7 bases outside the gene matches. This chain links TRBV20-1 with TRBJ1-3; the match to TRBD1 covers 9 bases. The source of this sequence is a girl aged 2 to 10 with congenital amegakaryocytic thrombocytopenia, due to receive a stem cell transplant. Sequenced here: PBMCs, sampled before TCRalphabeta/CD19-depleted stem cell transplant. The CDR3 region is CSAVRTGEGNTIYF. CDR3 nucleotide sequence: TGCAGTGCGGTCCGGACAGGGGAAGGAAACACCATATATTTT.